What follows are 19 T cell receptor beta chains derived from one specimen sequenced in a study of shared clonotypes between healthy human individuals. Repertoires were generated with immunoSEQ multiplex PCR, while TCRdb's copy carries only in-frame clones and drops some. The sample has approximately 330,000 clones, more than 60% seen once. The material sequenced was memory CD4+ T cells sorted from blood. Regarding subset: CD45RA-negative fraction. Receptors were obtained from a man aged 30-40 years in good health.

J is TRBJ2-5 and V is TRBV28, with 7 bases aligning to TRBD1. The CDR3 runs to 13 residues. The germline gives CDR1 MDHEN, CDR2 SYDVKM. J gave up 5 bases and V 5 bases, and 5 bases lay outside the gene matches. The CDR3 here is CASSIGGRETQYF. The CDR3 region has the DNA TGTGCCAGCAGTATAGGGGGCAGGGAGACCCAGTACTTC.

The rearrangement links TRBV29-1 to TRBJ1-1; maybe TRBD1 (6 bases). The CDR3 sequence is 13 residues long. V lost 5 bases to trimming and J lost 0 bases, with 10 bases between them. Looked up from germline, CDR1 is SQVTM and CDR2 is ANQGSEA. Written as DNA, the CDR3 is TGCAGCGTTATCGGACAGATGAACACTGAAGCTTTCTTT. It encodes CSVIGQMNTEAFF. The full variable domain, rest sourced from reference TRBV29-1 and TRBJ1-1, is SAVISQKPSRDICQRGTSLTIQCQVDSQVTMMFWYRQQPGQSLTLIATANQGSEATYESGFVIDKFPISRPNLTFSTLTVSNMSPEDSSIYLCSVIGQMNTEAFFGQGTRLTVV.

The table lists this clone with a count of one. This chain joins TRBV18 and TRBJ1-3, with D possibly matching TRBD1 (5 bases). CDR1 KGHSH and CDR2 LQKENI come from the germline V gene. The CDR3 sequence is 15 residues long. V was trimmed by 2 bases and J by 8 bases, leaving 16 bases between them. CDR3 nucleotides: TGTGCCAGCTCACCAACAGGACCTCCGGGGGACACCATATATTTT. Its translation is CASSPTGPPGDTIYF.

This rearrangement joins TRBV4-2 to TRBJ1-5; D ambiguous. The CDR3 loop spans 14 amino acids. The ends were cut back, 1 base at V and 6 bases at J, with 10 bases in the middle. Germline CDR1 is LGHNA and CDR2 is YNFKEQ. CDR3 sequence reads: CASSQVTAGQPQHF. The CDR3 DNA sequence: TGTGCCAGCAGCCAAGTCACGGCGGGTCAGCCCCAGCATTTT.

This chain connects TRBV29-1 to TRBJ2-7; D is perhaps TRBD1 (5 bases). The CDR3 extends over 12 amino acids. Germline lookup yields CDR1 SQVTM and CDR2 ANQGSEA. Deletions cut 7 bases from V and 2 bases from J, with 12 bases between. The CDR3 sequence: CSAQAGTYEQYF. The CDR3 DNA reads as TGCAGCGCCCAGGCAGGGACCTACGAGCAGTACTTC.

The chain carries TRBV25-1 and TRBJ2-7, with a possible D match to TRBD1 (5 bases). V was pared by 2 bases and J by 9 bases, with 14 bases between. Looked up from germline, CDR1 is MGHDK and CDR2 is SYGVNS. This CDR3 has 13 amino acids. CDR3 sequence reads: CASSEASPGLQYF. CDR3 nucleotide sequence: TGTGCCAGCAGTGAAGCCTCCCCAGGGTTGCAGTACTTC.

This clone showed up just a few times. This chain links TRBV28 with TRBJ2-5, with unresolved D. Trimming pared 5 bases from V and 3 bases from J, leaving 10 bases between. This CDR3 is 13 amino acids long. Germline V gene sequence: CDR1 MDHEN, CDR2 SYDVKM. The CDR3 sequence is CASSRQIEETQYF. The DNA for the CDR3 is TGTGCCAGCAGTCGCCAGATAGAAGAGACCCAGTACTTC. The variable domain in full, completed from reference TRBV28 and TRBJ2-5, reads DVKVTQSSRYLVKRTGEKVFLECVQDMDHENMFWYRQDPGLGLRLIYFSYDVKMKEKGDIPEGYSVSREKKERFSLILESASTNQTSMYLCASSRQIEETQYFGPGTRLLVL.

This chain links TRBV18 with TRBJ2-1; D call uncertain. The germline gives CDR1 KGHSH, CDR2 LQKENI. The CDR3 sequence is 14 residues long. V shed 2 bases and J shed 6 bases, with 11 bases lying between them. CDR3 DNA sequence: TGTGCCAGCTCACCAGTTAAGAGTTTCAATGAGCAGTTCTTC. It encodes CASSPVKSFNEQFF.

The J gene is TRBJ2-1, the V gene TRBV7-2; D is possibly TRBD2 (6 bases). The CDR3 spans 18 residues. From germline, CDR1 is SGHTA and CDR2 FQGNSA. V lost 1 base and J lost 4, with 20 bases in between. The CDR3: CASSLVGGGASPYNEQFF. The CDR3 region has the DNA TGTGCCAGCAGCTTAGTAGGAGGAGGGGCTAGTCCTTACAATGAGCAGTTCTTC.

In its sample, this clone was seen a few times. This sequence joins TRBV1 and TRBJ1-3. TRBV1 is marked as a pseudogene. The CDR3 runs 15 residues. CDR3 region: CTSSHFWQGRNTIYF. CDR3 nucleotides: TGCACCAGCAGCCATTTCTGGCAGGGACGAAACACCATATATTTT.

Of note for this clone: This could be a read error, since a much larger clone is one nucleotide away. The chain uses TRBV19 and TRBJ1-1; tentative D call: TRBD1 (6 bases). V gave up 5 bases and J gave up 1 base, with 8 bases separating them. The CDR3 has 13 residues. Looked up from germline, CDR1 is LNHDA and CDR2 is SQIVND (reference sequence). CDR3 DNA sequence: TGTGCCAGTAGTCAACAGGGGAACACTGAAGCTTTCTTT. Translated, it gives CASSQQGNTEAFF. Together with reference TRBV19 and TRBJ1-1, the CDR3 gives the full variable domain: DGGITQSPKYLFRKEGQNVTLSCEQNLNHDAMYWYRQDPGQGLRLIYYSQIVNDFQKGDIAEGYSVSREKKESFPLTVTSAQKNPTAFYLCASSQQGNTEAFFGQGTRLTVV.

The genes are TRBV2 and TRBJ2-7, with TRBD2 matching 12 bases. The trim removed 2 bases at V and 6 bases at J, leaving 2 bases unmatched. The CDR3 is made up of 14 amino acids. Germline CDR1 and CDR2: SNHLY and FYNNEI. CDR3 region: CASSELTSGGEQYF. The CDR3 DNA reads TGTGCCAGCAGTGAACTGACTAGCGGGGGCGAGCAGTACTTC.

Written as DNA, the CDR3 is TGTGCCAGCAGTGAAGAGGCCAGACGAAATTCACCCCTCCACTTT. It is translated as CASSEEARRNSPLHF. The chain employs TRBV6-1 and TRBJ1-6, with D hard to call. The CDR3 is made up of 15 amino acids. From germline, CDR1 is MNHNS and CDR2 SASEGT. Trimming cost V 1 base and J 7 bases, with 11 bases left between them.

This clone was counted a single time. The chain links TRBV2 to TRBJ2-5; TRBD2 matches 7 bases. Germline lookup yields CDR1 SNHLY and CDR2 FYNNEI. The CDR3 is made up of 13 amino acids. Unmatched junction bases numbered 8, after V lost 8 bases and J lost 5 bases. The CDR3 protein is CASGGDSQETQYF. The CDR3 coding sequence is TGTGCCAGCGGGGGGGACTCCCAGGAGACCCAGTACTTC. The complete variable domain, with remaining parts taken from reference TRBV2 and TRBJ2-5, reads EPEVTQTPSHQVTQMGQEVILRCVPISNHLYFYWYRQILGQKVEFLVSFYNNEISEKSEIFDDQFSVERPDGSNFTLKIRSTKLEDSAMYFCASGGDSQETQYFGPGTRLLVL.

This clone was found once. This chain links TRBV7-2 with TRBJ2-3; no definite D call. Trimming stripped 5 bases from V and 4 bases from J, with 13 bases between. The CDR3 consists of 14 residues. Germline lookup yields CDR1 SGHTA and CDR2 FQGNSA. CDR3 amino acids: CASSTLPSSDTQYF. CDR3 nucleotides: TGTGCCAGCAGCACTCTGCCTTCTTCAGATACGCAGTATTTT. The entire variable domain, with the rest obtained from reference TRBV7-2 and TRBJ2-3, is as follows: GAGVSQSPSNKVTEKGKDVELRCDPISGHTALYWYRQSLGQGLEFLIYFQGNSAPDKSGLPSDRFSAERTGGSVSTLTIQRTQQEDSAVYLCASSTLPSSDTQYFGPGTRLTVL.

This chain joins TRBV27 and TRBJ1-5; D is unclear. V was clipped by 6 bases and J by 2 bases, with 8 bases between them. Per germline, CDR1 MNHEY and CDR2 SMNVEV (reference sequence). The CDR3 sequence is 13 residues long. CDR3 sequence reads: CASSDTGNQPQHF. CDR3 in DNA: TGTGCCAGCAGCGACACCGGCAATCAGCCCCAGCATTTT.

This chain links TRBV10-1 with TRBJ2-3; 8 nucleotides agree with TRBD1. The CDR3 has 15 residues. J lost 2 bases, V lost 3 bases, and 4 bases had no gene match. CDR1 WNHNN and CDR2 SYGVQD come from the germline V gene (reference sequence). The CDR3 DNA sequence: TGCGCCAGCAGTGACAGGGGGCTTAACACAGATACGCAGTATTTT. Translating gives CASSDRGLNTDTQYF.

Of note for this clone: A read error is likely here: a far larger clone is one base away. The V gene is TRBV6-6, the J gene TRBJ2-5; D unresolved. The germline CDR1 and CDR2 sequences are MNHNY and SVGAGI (reference sequence). Deletions cut 6 bases from V and 5 bases from J, with 7 bases between. The CDR3 has 11 residues. In DNA, the CDR3 is TGTGCCAGCAGCCACGGGGAGACCCAGTACTTC. Its translation: CASSHGETQYF.

V usage is TRBV5-1 and J usage is TRBJ1-1; D call uncertain. Deletions cut 3 bases from V and 5 bases from J, with 14 bases between. The germline V gene encodes CDR1 SGHRS and CDR2 YFSETQ. This CDR3 has 14 amino acids. Written as DNA, the CDR3 is TGCGCCAGCAGCTGGAGCGGGGTGGGAACTGAAGCTTTCTTT. Protein: CASSWSGVGTEAFF.